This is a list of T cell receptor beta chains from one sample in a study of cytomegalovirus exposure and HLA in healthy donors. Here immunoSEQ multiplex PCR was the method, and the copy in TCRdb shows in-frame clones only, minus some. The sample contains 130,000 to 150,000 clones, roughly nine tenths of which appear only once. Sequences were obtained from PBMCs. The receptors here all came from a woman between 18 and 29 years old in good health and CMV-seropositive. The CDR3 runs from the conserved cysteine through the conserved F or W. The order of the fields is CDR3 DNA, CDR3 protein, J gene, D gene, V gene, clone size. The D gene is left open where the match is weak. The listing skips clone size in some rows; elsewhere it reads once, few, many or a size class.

CDR3 DNA: TGTGCCAGCAGAAGGGACAGGGAAGAGACCCAGTACTTC; CDR3 protein: CASRRDREETQYF; J gene: TRBJ2-5; D gene: TRBD1; V gene: TRBV25-1; clone size: NA
CDR3 DNA: TGTGCCAGCAGTGACACCCTTAATCAGCCCCAGCATTTT; CDR3 protein: CASSDTLNQPQHF; J gene: TRBJ1-5; D gene: NA; V gene: TRBV6-5; clone size: NA
CDR3 DNA: TGTGCCAGCAGCTTGGGGCTAGCGGGAGGATCCCTTCAAGAGACCCAGTACTTC; CDR3 protein: CASSLGLAGGSLQETQYF; J gene: TRBJ2-5; D gene: TRBD2; V gene: TRBV5-6; clone size: NA
CDR3 DNA: TGTGCCAGCAGCGTAGCGGGGCATGAGCAGTTCTTC; CDR3 protein: CASSVAGHEQFF; J gene: TRBJ2-1; D gene: TRBD2; V gene: TRBV6-1; clone size: NA
CDR3 DNA: TGTGCCAGCTCACCACCCATAGGCACAGATACGCAGTATTTT; CDR3 protein: CASSPPIGTDTQYF; J gene: TRBJ2-3; D gene: NA; V gene: TRBV18; clone size: NA
CDR3 DNA: TGTGCCAGCAGCCAAGATCAGGGGTCCTATGGCTACACCTTC; CDR3 protein: CASSQDQGSYGYTF; J gene: TRBJ1-2; D gene: NA; V gene: TRBV14; clone size: NA
CDR3 DNA: TGCGCCAGCAGCCAACGATCGAGCTCCTACAATGAGCAGTTCTTC; CDR3 protein: CASSQRSSSYNEQFF; J gene: TRBJ2-1; D gene: NA; V gene: TRBV4-3; clone size: NA
CDR3 DNA: TGCGCCAGTACTAGCGGGGCTACAGATACGCAGTATTTT; CDR3 protein: CASTSGATDTQYF; J gene: TRBJ2-3; D gene: TRBD2; V gene: TRBV10-2; clone size: once
CDR3 DNA: TGTGCCTGGAATAACAGGGTGGGCACTGAAGCTTTCTTT; CDR3 protein: CAWNNRVGTEAFF; J gene: TRBJ1-1; D gene: NA; V gene: TRBV30; clone size: NA
CDR3 DNA: TGCGCCAGCAGCCTAGAGACCGGGACAGCCTACGAGCAGTACTTC; CDR3 protein: CASSLETGTAYEQYF; J gene: TRBJ2-7; D gene: TRBD1; V gene: TRBV5-1; clone size: NA
CDR3 DNA: TGTGCCAGCAGCCATCGGACAGGCAAAGAGACCCAGTACTTC; CDR3 protein: CASSHRTGKETQYF; J gene: TRBJ2-5; D gene: TRBD1; V gene: TRBV7-6; clone size: NA
CDR3 DNA: TGTGCCAGCAGCTTTTCAGCGGGCTTGGAGGAGACCCAGTACTTC; CDR3 protein: CASSFSAGLEETQYF; J gene: TRBJ2-5; D gene: NA; V gene: TRBV7-9; clone size: NA
CDR3 DNA: TGCGCCAGCAGCCCAACCGGGTTTTCCGGGACAGATACGCAGTATTTT; CDR3 protein: CASSPTGFSGTDTQYF; J gene: TRBJ2-3; D gene: NA; V gene: TRBV5-1; clone size: NA
CDR3 DNA: TGTGCCAGCGCGCGAGGAAACACCATATATTTT; CDR3 protein: CASARGNTIYF; J gene: TRBJ1-3; D gene: NA; V gene: TRBV7-2; clone size: NA
CDR3 DNA: TGCGCCAGCAGTGAGACGGGACAGGGCGATGAGCAGTTCTTC; CDR3 protein: CASSETGQGDEQFF; J gene: TRBJ2-1; D gene: TRBD1; V gene: TRBV10-2; clone size: NA
CDR3 DNA: TGTGCCAGCAGTCCCGGTAGCGGGAGGTTGGGAAGAGCCGGGGAGCTGTTTTTT; CDR3 protein: CASSPGSGRLGRAGELFF; J gene: TRBJ2-2; D gene: TRBD2; V gene: TRBV28; clone size: NA
CDR3 DNA: TGCGCCAGCAGCCACCTCCGGGGGGGCGCAAAGGATGAGCAGTTCTTC; CDR3 protein: CASSHLRGGAKDEQFF; J gene: TRBJ2-1; D gene: TRBD2; V gene: TRBV5-1; clone size: NA
CDR3 DNA: TGCAGCGTCGTGACAGGGGGCTCTAAAGAGACCCAGTACTTC; CDR3 protein: CSVVTGGSKETQYF; J gene: TRBJ2-5; D gene: TRBD1; V gene: TRBV29-1; clone size: NA
CDR3 DNA: TGTGCCAGCAGAGAGGCGGGAGCGGTAGATACGCAGTATTTT; CDR3 protein: CASREAGAVDTQYF; J gene: TRBJ2-3; D gene: TRBD2; V gene: TRBV11-3; clone size: NA
CDR3 DNA: TGCAGCGTTTGGCTAGCGGGCACAGATACGCAGTATTTT; CDR3 protein: CSVWLAGTDTQYF; J gene: TRBJ2-3; D gene: TRBD2; V gene: TRBV29-1; clone size: NA
CDR3 DNA: TGTGCCAGCAGTTCCCAAGCGGGAGGGCCTGGCGGGGAGCTGTTTTTT; CDR3 protein: CASSSQAGGPGGELFF; J gene: TRBJ2-2; D gene: TRBD2; V gene: TRBV27; clone size: NA
CDR3 DNA: TGTGCCAGCAGTTCCAGACAGGGGGTCCCCTACGAGCAGTACTTC; CDR3 protein: CASSSRQGVPYEQYF; J gene: TRBJ2-7; D gene: TRBD1; V gene: TRBV25-1; clone size: NA
CDR3 DNA: TGTGCCAGCAGCTTAGACAGGGTAGAAAACATTCAGTACTTC; CDR3 protein: CASSLDRVENIQYF; J gene: TRBJ2-4; D gene: NA; V gene: TRBV7-2; clone size: once
CDR3 DNA: TGCAGCGTACATTTTGGCGGGTTAGGAAACACCATATATTTT; CDR3 protein: CSVHFGGLGNTIYF; J gene: TRBJ1-3; D gene: NA; V gene: TRBV29-1; clone size: NA
CDR3 DNA: TGTGCCAGCAGCTTAAGTTCCGAGGGCACAGATACGCAGTATTTT; CDR3 protein: CASSLSSEGTDTQYF; J gene: TRBJ2-3; D gene: NA; V gene: TRBV13; clone size: NA
CDR3 DNA: TGTGCCAGCAGCTTTGGCGGGAGGGCCGGGGAGCTGTTTTTT; CDR3 protein: CASSFGGRAGELFF; J gene: TRBJ2-2; D gene: TRBD2; V gene: TRBV7-2; clone size: NA
CDR3 DNA: TGTGCCAGCAGCGTAGGTGCGGGACAGGGTAACAATGAGCAGTTCTTC; CDR3 protein: CASSVGAGQGNNEQFF; J gene: TRBJ2-1; D gene: TRBD1; V gene: TRBV9; clone size: NA
CDR3 DNA: TGTGCCAGCCGGACAGGGGTGAGGTACGAGCAGTACTTC; CDR3 protein: CASRTGVRYEQYF; J gene: TRBJ2-7; D gene: TRBD1; V gene: TRBV6-1; clone size: once
CDR3 DNA: TGTGCCAGCGTAACAGGGGGTACCAACACCGGGGAGCTGTTTTTT; CDR3 protein: CASVTGGTNTGELFF; J gene: TRBJ2-2; D gene: TRBD1; V gene: TRBV6-6; clone size: NA
CDR3 DNA: TGTGCCAGCGCCTCAGGGGTGTGGGATCAGCCCCAGCATTTT; CDR3 protein: CASASGVWDQPQHF; J gene: TRBJ1-5; D gene: NA; V gene: TRBV7-3; clone size: few
CDR3 DNA: TGCGCCAGCAGCTTGGGACTAGCGGGCTACAATGAGCAGTTCTTC; CDR3 protein: CASSLGLAGYNEQFF; J gene: TRBJ2-1; D gene: TRBD2; V gene: TRBV5-1; clone size: NA
CDR3 DNA: TGTGCCAGCAGCGTATCTAGCGGGAGTTACAATGAGCAGTTCTTC; CDR3 protein: CASSVSSGSYNEQFF; J gene: TRBJ2-1; D gene: TRBD2; V gene: TRBV9; clone size: NA
CDR3 DNA: TGCGCCAGCAGCCCGACAATGACAGGGACGAACACTGAAGCTTTCTTT; CDR3 protein: CASSPTMTGTNTEAFF; J gene: TRBJ1-1; D gene: TRBD1; V gene: TRBV5-1; clone size: NA
CDR3 DNA: TGCGCCAGCAGCACTGGACAGGGGGCTTATGGCTACACCTTC; CDR3 protein: CASSTGQGAYGYTF; J gene: TRBJ1-2; D gene: TRBD1; V gene: TRBV5-1; clone size: NA
CDR3 DNA: TGTGCCAGCAGTGACCGGACAGCAGAAGAGACCCAGTACTTC; CDR3 protein: CASSDRTAEETQYF; J gene: TRBJ2-5; D gene: NA; V gene: TRBV2; clone size: NA
CDR3 DNA: TGTGCCAGCAGCTTAGTGGACTCCCCTCGCAAGGAGCAGTTCTTC; CDR3 protein: CASSLVDSPRKEQFF; J gene: TRBJ2-1; D gene: NA; V gene: TRBV7-8; clone size: NA
CDR3 DNA: TGTGCCACCAGCAGAGAAGGGACTGGAACCTACGAGCAGTACTTC; CDR3 protein: CATSREGTGTYEQYF; J gene: TRBJ2-7; D gene: NA; V gene: TRBV15; clone size: NA
CDR3 DNA: TGTGCCAGTAGTTCCCCACTTGAGCAGTTCTTC; CDR3 protein: CASSSPLEQFF; J gene: TRBJ2-1; D gene: NA; V gene: TRBV19; clone size: NA
CDR3 DNA: TGTGCCAGTAGACCCCTACGGGCAGGGGGCGCGGATGGCTACACCTTC; CDR3 protein: CASRPLRAGGADGYTF; J gene: TRBJ1-2; D gene: TRBD1; V gene: TRBV19; clone size: NA
CDR3 DNA: TGTGCCAGTAGTAGGCGGGACCTCCTGAACACCGGGGAGCTGTTTTTT; CDR3 protein: CASSRRDLLNTGELFF; J gene: TRBJ2-2; D gene: NA; V gene: TRBV19; clone size: NA
CDR3 DNA: TGTGCCAGCAGCTTGGGACAGGGGGCGTTAAGTGAAAAACTGTTTTTT; CDR3 protein: CASSLGQGALSEKLFF; J gene: TRBJ1-4; D gene: TRBD1; V gene: TRBV5-6; clone size: NA
CDR3 DNA: TGTGCCAGCTGGTCGGGGAACTATGGCTACACCTTC; CDR3 protein: CASWSGNYGYTF; J gene: TRBJ1-2; D gene: NA; V gene: TRBV25-1; clone size: once
CDR3 DNA: TGTGCCAGCAGTAACAGCGGGAGAGAAGATACGCAGTATTTT; CDR3 protein: CASSNSGREDTQYF; J gene: TRBJ2-3; D gene: TRBD2; V gene: TRBV5-8; clone size: NA
CDR3 DNA: TGTGCCACCATGACTAGCTTCTACGAGCAGTACTTC; CDR3 protein: CATMTSFYEQYF; J gene: TRBJ2-7; D gene: TRBD2; V gene: TRBV6-1; clone size: NA
CDR3 DNA: TGTGCCAGCAGCCCGGGACAGGGGAGCACTGAAGCTTTCTTT; CDR3 protein: CASSPGQGSTEAFF; J gene: TRBJ1-1; D gene: TRBD1; V gene: TRBV6-5; clone size: NA
CDR3 DNA: TGTGCCAGCAGCCCGCCTAAGACAGCGAACACTGAAGCTTTCTTT; CDR3 protein: CASSPPKTANTEAFF; J gene: TRBJ1-1; D gene: NA; V gene: TRBV7-2; clone size: NA
CDR3 DNA: TGTGCCAGCAGCCAAGACAGGGGCCCCTCGACCTACGAGCAGTACTTC; CDR3 protein: CASSQDRGPSTYEQYF; J gene: TRBJ2-7; D gene: TRBD1; V gene: TRBV9; clone size: NA
CDR3 DNA: TGCAGCGCCAAGGAGAGGGCCGGGGAGCTGTTTTTT; CDR3 protein: CSAKERAGELFF; J gene: TRBJ2-2; D gene: NA; V gene: TRBV29-1; clone size: NA